The next 4 T cell receptor beta chains were all read from a single sample in a study of beta chain features in type 1 diabetes (dated by TCRdb to between 2018 and 2020). The library was prepared using the immunoSEQ multiplex PCR assay. The entire isolated RNA was reverse transcribed using the High Capacity cDNA Reverse Transcription Kit, and thus expressed TCRB transcripts were sequenced. Imported from immuneACCESS, the table was reduced by TCRdb to in-frame sequences with V and J called. These copies leave out some clones; in studies compared against another copy, an unresolved V gene accounts for under half, and the cause of the remainder is not known. The sample has about 130,000 clones on record, around a tenth of them singletons. The top ten constitute about 0.66% of the sample. The source material was central memory CD4+ T cells from blood. The receptors stem from a man aged 18 to 29 in good health.

The chain joins TRBV10-3 to TRBJ2-1; 8 nucleotides line up with TRBD2. The germline V gene encodes CDR1 ENHRY and CDR2 SYGVKD. The ends lost 4 bases at V and 5 bases at J; junction bases unmatched: 7. The CDR3 totals 15 residues. The chain's CDR3 is CAISAWRGVNNEQFF. CDR3 bases: TGTGCCATCAGTGCATGGCGGGGGGTTAACAATGAGCAGTTCTTC.

The table lists this clone with a few counts. J is TRBJ2-7 and V is TRBV11-2; possible D gene TRBD2, 6 bases. V was trimmed by 5 bases and J by 2 bases, leaving 16 bases between them. The CDR3 is 15 amino acids. The V gene's germline CDR1 is SGHAT and CDR2 FQNNGV. The CDR3 DNA reads as TGTGCCAGCAGCCTGATGCCGGGAGCCACCTACGAGCAGTACTTC. Translated, it gives CASSLMPGATYEQYF. The full variable domain, with the rest looked up from reference TRBV11-2 and TRBJ2-7, is EAGVAQSPRYKIIEKRQSVAFWCNPISGHATLYWYQQILGQGPKLLIQFQNNGVVDDSQLPKDRFSAERLKGVDSTLKIQPAKLEDSAVYLCASSLMPGATYEQYFGPGTRLTVT.

This clone was found a few times. The chain links TRBV7-2 to TRBJ1-1; 7 positions match TRBD1. CDR1 and CDR2 from the germline V gene are SGHTA and FQGNSA. Trimming cost V 1 base and J 5 bases; bases outside gene matches: 4. The CDR3 is made up of 14 amino acids. The CDR3 here is CASSLDGRGTEAFF. The CDR3 DNA reads TGTGCCAGCAGCTTAGATGGCAGGGGGACTGAAGCTTTCTTT.

In this sample, this clone turned up a few times. The J gene is TRBJ1-2, the V gene TRBV4-3; the match to TRBD1 covers 8 bases. The CDR3 spans 15 residues. The trim removed 0 bases at V and 7 bases at J, leaving 7 bases unmatched. The V gene's germline CDR1 is LGHNA and CDR2 YSLEER. The CDR3 bases are TGCGCCAGCAGCCAAGATAGTCAGGGGGCGCTTGGCTACACCTTC. This sequence encodes CASSQDSQGALGYTF.